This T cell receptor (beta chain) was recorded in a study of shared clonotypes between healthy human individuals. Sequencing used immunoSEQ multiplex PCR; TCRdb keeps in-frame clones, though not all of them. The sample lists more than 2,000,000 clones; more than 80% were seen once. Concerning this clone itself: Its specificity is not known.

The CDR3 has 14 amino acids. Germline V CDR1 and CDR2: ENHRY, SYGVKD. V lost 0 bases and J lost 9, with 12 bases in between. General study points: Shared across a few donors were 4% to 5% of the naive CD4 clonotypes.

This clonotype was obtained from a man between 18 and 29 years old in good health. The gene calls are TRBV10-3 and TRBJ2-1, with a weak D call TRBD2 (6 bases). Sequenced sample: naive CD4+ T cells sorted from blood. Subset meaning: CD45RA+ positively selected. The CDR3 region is CAISESGGPFEQFF. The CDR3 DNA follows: TGTGCCATCAGTGAGTCGGGAGGACCTTTTGAGCAGTTCTTC.